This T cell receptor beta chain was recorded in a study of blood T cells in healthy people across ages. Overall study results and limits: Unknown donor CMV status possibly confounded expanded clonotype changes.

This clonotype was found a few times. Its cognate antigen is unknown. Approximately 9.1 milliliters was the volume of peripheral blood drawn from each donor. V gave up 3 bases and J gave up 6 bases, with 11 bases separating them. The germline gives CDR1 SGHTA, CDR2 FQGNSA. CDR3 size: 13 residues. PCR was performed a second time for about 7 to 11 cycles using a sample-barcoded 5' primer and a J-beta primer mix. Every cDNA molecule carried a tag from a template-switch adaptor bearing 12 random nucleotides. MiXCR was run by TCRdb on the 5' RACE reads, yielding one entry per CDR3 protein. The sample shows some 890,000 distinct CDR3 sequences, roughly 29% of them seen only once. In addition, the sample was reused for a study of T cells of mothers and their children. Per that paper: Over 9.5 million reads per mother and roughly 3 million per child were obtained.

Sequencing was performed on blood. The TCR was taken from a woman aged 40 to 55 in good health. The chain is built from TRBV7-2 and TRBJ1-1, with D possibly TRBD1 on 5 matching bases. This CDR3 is CASSFGGISEAFF. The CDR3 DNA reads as TGTGCCAGCAGCTTCGGGGGGATATCTGAAGCTTTCTTT. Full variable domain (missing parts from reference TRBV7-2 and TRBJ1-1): GAGVSQSPSNKVTEKGKDVELRCDPISGHTALYWYRQSLGQGLEFLIYFQGNSAPDKSGLPSDRFSAERTGGSVSTLTIQRTQQEDSAVYLCASSFGGISEAFFGQGTRLTVV.